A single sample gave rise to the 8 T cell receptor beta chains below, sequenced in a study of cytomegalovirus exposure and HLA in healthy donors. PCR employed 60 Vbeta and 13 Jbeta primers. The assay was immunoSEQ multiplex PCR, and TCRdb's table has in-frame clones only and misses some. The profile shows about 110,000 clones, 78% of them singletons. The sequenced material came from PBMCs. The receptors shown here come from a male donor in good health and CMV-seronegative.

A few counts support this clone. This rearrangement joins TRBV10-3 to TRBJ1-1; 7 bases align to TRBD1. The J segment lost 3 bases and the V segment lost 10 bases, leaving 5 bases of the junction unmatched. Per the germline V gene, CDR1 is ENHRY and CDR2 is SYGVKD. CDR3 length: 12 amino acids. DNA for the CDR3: TGTGCCAGCAGACAGGGCGACACTGAAGCTTTCTTT. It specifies CASRQGDTEAFF.

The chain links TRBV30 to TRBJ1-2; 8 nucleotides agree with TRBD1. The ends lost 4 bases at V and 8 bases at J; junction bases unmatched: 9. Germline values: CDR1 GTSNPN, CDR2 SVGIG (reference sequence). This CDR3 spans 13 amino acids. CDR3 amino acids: CAWNLDRGLGYTF. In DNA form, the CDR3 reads TGTGCCTGGAATCTTGACAGGGGATTAGGCTACACCTTC.

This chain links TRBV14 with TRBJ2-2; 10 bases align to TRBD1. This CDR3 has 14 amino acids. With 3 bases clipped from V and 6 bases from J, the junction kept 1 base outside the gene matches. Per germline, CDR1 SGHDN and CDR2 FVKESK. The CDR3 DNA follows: TGTGCCAGCAGCCAGGGGACAGGGGCCGGGGAGCTGTTTTTT. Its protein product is CASSQGTGAGELFF.

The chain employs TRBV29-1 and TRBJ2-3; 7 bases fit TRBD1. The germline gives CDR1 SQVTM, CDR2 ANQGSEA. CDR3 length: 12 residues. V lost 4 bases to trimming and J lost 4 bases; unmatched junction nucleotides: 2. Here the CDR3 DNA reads TGCAGCGTTGCGCAGGGGGCAGATACGCAGTATTTT. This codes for CSVAQGADTQYF.

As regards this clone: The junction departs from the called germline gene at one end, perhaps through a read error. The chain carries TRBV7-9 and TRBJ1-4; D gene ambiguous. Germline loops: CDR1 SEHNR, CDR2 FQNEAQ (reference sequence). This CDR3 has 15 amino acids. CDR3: CSSSKHGVTNEKLFF. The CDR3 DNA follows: TGTTCCAGCAGCAAGCACGGGGTAACTAATGAAAAACTGTTTTTT.

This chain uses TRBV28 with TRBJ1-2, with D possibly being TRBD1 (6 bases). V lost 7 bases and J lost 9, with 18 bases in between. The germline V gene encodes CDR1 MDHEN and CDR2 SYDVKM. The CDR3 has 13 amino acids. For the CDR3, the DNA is TGTGCCAGCAATAGAGGACGGGGGGCCCGCTACACCTTC. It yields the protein CASNRGRGARYTF.

As DNA, the CDR3 is TGTGCCAGCAGCTTAGCAGGGAGCTCTGGAAACACCATATATTTT. This codes for CASSLAGSSGNTIYF. V and J are TRBV7-2 and TRBJ1-3; the D is unclear. Looked up from germline, CDR1 is SGHTA and CDR2 is FQGNSA. Trimming shortened V by 0 bases and J by 0 bases, and 6 bases separated the two germline ends. This CDR3 region has 15 residues.

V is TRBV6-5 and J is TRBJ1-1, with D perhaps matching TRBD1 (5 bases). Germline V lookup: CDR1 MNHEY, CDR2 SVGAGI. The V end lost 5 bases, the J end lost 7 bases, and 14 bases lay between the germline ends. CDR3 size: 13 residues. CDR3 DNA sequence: TGTGCCAGCAGTGTCCTCGGGGGGAGTGAAGCTTTCTTT. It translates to CASSVLGGSEAFF.